Described below is a single T cell receptor beta chain sequence and its context. This sample is part of a study of technical replicates of blood from four donors. Data came from immunoSEQ multiplex PCR; TCRdb stores just in-frame clones and leaves some out. The sample shows more than 70,000 clones, roughly nine tenths of them seen only once. This CDR3 has 11 residues. Trimming took off 7 bases at V and 7 bases at J, with 10 bases between the two ends. Germline CDR1 reads MNHEY; CDR2 reads SVGAGI. The sequencing input was T cells isolated from PBMCs. The TCR originated in a human donor in good health. The chain employs TRBV6-5 and TRBJ1-1; no firm D call. The CDR3 DNA is TGTGCCAGCACCCACGGTTTTGAAGCTTTCTTT. Its translation: CASTHGFEAFF.